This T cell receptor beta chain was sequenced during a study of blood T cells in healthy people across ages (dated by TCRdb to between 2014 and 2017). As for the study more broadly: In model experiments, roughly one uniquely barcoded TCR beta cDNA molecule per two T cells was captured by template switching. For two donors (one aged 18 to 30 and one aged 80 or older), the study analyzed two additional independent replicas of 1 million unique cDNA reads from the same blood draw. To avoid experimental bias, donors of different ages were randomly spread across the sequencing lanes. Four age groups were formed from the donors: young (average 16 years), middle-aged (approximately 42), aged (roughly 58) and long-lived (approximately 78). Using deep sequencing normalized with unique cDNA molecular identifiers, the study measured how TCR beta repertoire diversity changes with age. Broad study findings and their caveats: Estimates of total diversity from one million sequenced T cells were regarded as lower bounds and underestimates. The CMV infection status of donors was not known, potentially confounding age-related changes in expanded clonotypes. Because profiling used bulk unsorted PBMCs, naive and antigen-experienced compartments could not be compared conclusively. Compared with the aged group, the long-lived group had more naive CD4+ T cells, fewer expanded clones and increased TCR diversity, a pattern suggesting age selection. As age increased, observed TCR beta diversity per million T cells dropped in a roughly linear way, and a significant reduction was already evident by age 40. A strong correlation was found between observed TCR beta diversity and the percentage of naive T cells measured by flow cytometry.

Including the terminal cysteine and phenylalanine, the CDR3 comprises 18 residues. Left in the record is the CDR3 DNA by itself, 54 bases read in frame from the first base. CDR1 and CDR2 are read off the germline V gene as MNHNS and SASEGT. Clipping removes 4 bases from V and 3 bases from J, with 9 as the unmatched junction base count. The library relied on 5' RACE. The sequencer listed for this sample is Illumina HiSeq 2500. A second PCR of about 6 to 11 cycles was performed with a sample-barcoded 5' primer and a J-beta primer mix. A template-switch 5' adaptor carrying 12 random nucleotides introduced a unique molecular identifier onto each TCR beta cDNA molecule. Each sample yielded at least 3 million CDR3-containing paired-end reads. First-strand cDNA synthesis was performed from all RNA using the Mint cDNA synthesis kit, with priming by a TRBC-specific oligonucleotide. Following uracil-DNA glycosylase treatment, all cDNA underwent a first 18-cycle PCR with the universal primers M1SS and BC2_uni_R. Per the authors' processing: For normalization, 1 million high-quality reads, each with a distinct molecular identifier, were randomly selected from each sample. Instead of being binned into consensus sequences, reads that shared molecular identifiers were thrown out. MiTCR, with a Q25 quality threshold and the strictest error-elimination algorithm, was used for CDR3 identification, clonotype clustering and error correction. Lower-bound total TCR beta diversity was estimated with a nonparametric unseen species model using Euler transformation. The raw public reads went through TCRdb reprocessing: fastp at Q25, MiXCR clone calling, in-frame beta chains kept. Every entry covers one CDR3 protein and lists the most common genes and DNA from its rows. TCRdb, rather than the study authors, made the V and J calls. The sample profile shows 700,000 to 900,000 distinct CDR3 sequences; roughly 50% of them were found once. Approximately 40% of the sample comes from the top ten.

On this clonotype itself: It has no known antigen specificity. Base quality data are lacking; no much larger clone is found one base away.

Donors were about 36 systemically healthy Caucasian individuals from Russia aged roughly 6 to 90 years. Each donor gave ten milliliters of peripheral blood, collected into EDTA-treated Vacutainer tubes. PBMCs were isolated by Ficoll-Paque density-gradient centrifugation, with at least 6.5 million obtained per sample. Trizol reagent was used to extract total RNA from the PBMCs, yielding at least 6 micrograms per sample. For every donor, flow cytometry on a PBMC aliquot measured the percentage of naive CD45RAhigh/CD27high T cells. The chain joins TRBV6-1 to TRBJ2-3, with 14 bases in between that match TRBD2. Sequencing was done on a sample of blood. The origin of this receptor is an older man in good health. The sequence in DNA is TGTGCCAGCAGTGTAGGGACTAGCGGGAGCGGAGGAACAGATACGCAGTATTTT. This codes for CASSVGTSGSGGTDTQYF.